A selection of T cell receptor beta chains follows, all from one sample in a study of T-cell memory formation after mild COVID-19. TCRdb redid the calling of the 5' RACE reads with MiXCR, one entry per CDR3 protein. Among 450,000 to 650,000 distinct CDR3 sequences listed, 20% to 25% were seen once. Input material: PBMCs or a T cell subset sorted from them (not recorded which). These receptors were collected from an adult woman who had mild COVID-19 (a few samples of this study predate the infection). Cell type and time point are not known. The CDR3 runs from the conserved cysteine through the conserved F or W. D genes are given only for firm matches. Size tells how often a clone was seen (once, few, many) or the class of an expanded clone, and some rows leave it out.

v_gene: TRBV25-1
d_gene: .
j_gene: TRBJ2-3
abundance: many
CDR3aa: CASSGEGGPDTDTQYF
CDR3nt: TGTGCCAGCAGTGGCGAGGGGGGTCCCGACACAGATACGCAGTATTTT

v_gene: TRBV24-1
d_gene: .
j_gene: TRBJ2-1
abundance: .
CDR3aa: CATSDLREGAGNEQFF
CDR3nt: TGTGCCACCAGTGATTTGCGGGAGGGGGCAGGGAATGAGCAGTTCTTC

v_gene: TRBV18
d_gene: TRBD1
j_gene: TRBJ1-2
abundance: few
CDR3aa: CASSPLDRGEGYTF
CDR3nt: TGTGCCAGCTCACCCCTGGACAGGGGGGAAGGCTACACCTTC

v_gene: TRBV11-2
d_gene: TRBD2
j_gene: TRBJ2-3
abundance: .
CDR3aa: CASSAHSGATDTQYF
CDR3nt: TGTGCCAGCAGCGCCCATAGCGGGGCTACAGATACGCAGTATTTT

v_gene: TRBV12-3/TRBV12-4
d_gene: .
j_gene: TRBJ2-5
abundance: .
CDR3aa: CASSPYSRETQYF
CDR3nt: TGTGCCAGCAGTCCCTATTCTAGGGAGACCCAGTACTTC

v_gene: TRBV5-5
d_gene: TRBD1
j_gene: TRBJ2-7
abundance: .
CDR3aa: CASSWDRTNYEQYF
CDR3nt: TGTGCCAGCAGCTGGGACAGGACCAACTACGAGCAGTACTTC

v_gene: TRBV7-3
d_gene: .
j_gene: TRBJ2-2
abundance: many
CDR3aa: CASSNPGNTGELFF
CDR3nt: TGTGCCAGCAGCAACCCAGGGAACACCGGGGAGCTGTTTTTT

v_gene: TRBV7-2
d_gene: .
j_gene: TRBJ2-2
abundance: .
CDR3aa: CASSLGGQAGTGELFF
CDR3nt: TGTGCCAGCAGCTTAGGCGGGCAGGCTGGCACCGGGGAGCTGTTTTTT

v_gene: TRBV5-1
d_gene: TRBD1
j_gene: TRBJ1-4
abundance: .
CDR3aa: CASSSSGTGFEKLFF
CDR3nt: TGCGCCAGCAGCAGCTCCGGGACAGGGTTCGAAAAACTGTTTTTT

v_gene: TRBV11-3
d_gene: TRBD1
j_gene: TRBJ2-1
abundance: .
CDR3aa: CASSRTGRGEQFF
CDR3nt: TGTGCCAGCAGTCGGACAGGGCGCGGTGAGCAGTTCTTC

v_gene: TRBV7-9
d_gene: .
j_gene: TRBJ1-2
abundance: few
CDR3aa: CASSLAGSFDGYTF
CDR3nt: TGTGCCAGCAGCTTAGCAGGGTCCTTCGATGGCTACACCTTC

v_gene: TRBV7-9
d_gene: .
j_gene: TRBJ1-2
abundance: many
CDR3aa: CASSLKNYGYTF
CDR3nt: TGTGCCAGCAGCTTAAAGAACTATGGCTACACCTTC

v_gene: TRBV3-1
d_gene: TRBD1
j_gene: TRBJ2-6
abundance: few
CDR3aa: CASSQIGGRGFSGANVLTF
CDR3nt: TGTGCCAGCAGCCAAATAGGCGGCAGGGGGTTCTCTGGGGCCAACGTCCTGACTTTC

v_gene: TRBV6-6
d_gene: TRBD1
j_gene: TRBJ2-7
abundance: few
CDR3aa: CASSYSSTGERDEQYF
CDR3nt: TGTGCCAGCAGTTACTCCTCGACAGGGGAAAGGGACGAGCAGTACTTC

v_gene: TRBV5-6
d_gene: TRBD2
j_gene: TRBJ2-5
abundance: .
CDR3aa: CASRTGGIQTQYF
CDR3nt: TGTGCCAGCAGGACCGGGGGGATACAGACCCAGTACTTC

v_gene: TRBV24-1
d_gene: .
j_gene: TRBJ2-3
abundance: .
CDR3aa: CATSDLGNTDTQYF
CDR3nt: TGTGCCACCAGTGATTTGGGCAACACAGATACGCAGTATTTT

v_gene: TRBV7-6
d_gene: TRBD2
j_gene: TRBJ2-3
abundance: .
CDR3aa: CASSFRLAGGSDTQYF
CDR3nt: TGTGCCAGCAGCTTCCGACTAGCGGGGGGTTCAGATACGCAGTATTTT

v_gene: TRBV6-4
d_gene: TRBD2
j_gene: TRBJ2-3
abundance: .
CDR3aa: CASSERLAGGPDTQYF
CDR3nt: TGTGCCAGCAGTGAAAGACTAGCGGGGGGGCCAGATACGCAGTATTTT

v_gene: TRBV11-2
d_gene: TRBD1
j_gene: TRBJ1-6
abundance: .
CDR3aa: CASSAPGGSPLHF
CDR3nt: TGTGCCAGCAGCGCCCCAGGGGGTTCACCCCTCCACTTT

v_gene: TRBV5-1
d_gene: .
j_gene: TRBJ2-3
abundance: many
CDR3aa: CASSLDRDTQYF
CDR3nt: TGTGCCAGCAGCTTGGACCGAGATACGCAGTATTTT

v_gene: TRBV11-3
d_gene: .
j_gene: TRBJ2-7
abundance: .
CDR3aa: CASSPDSTIAYEQYF
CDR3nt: TGTGCCAGCAGCCCGGACAGTACTATCGCCTACGAGCAGTACTTC

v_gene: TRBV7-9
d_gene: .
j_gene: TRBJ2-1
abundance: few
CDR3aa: CASSLAVVAVNYNEQFF
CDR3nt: TGTGCCAGCAGCTTAGCGGTAGTAGCGGTTAATTACAATGAGCAGTTCTTC

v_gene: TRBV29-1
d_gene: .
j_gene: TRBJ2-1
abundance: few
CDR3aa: CSVGWAEQFF
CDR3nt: TGCAGCGTTGGTTGGGCTGAGCAGTTCTTC

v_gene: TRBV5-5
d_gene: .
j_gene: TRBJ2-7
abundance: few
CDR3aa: CASSWAGTYEQYF
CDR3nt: TGTGCCAGCAGCTGGGCAGGTACCTACGAGCAGTACTTC

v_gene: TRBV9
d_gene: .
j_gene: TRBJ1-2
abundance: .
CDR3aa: CASSVVGGQHGYTF
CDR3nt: TGTGCCAGCAGCGTAGTGGGCGGACAGCATGGCTACACCTTC

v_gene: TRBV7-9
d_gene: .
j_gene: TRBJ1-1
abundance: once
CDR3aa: CASSPPRGAYTEAFF
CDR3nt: TGTGCCAGCAGCCCTCCGAGGGGTGCGTACACTGAAGCTTTCTTT

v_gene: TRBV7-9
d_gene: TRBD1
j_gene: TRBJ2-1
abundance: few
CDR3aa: CASSPDRGRPDGNEQFF
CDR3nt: TGTGCCAGCAGCCCCGACAGGGGCCGCCCAGATGGAAATGAGCAGTTCTTC

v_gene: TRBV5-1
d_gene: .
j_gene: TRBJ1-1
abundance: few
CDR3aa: CASSSVNTEAFF
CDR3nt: TGCGCCAGCAGCTCGGTGAACACTGAAGCTTTCTTT

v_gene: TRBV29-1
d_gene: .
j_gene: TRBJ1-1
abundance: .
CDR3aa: CSVVATGVNTEAFF
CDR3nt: TGCAGCGTGGTCGCGACCGGCGTGAACACTGAAGCTTTCTTT

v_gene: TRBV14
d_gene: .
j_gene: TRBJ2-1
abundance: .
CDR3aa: CASSQAISNEQFF
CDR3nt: TGTGCCAGCAGCCAAGCCATCAGCAATGAGCAGTTCTTC

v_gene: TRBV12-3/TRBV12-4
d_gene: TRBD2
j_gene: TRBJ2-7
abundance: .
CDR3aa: CASRNSGSARYEQYF
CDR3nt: TGTGCCAGCAGAAATAGCGGGAGTGCACGTTACGAGCAGTACTTC

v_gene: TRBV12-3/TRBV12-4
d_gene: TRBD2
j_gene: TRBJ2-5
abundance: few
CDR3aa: CASSLGTGGVRETQYF
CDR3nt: TGTGCCAGCAGTTTAGGAACGGGGGGGGTCCGCGAGACCCAGTACTTC

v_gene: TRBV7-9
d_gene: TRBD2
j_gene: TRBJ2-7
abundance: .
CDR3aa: CASSFTSGRDEQYF
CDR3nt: TGTGCCAGCAGCTTCACTAGCGGGAGGGACGAGCAGTACTTC

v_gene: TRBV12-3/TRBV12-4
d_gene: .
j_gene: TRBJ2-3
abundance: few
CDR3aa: CASSRWERGTDTQYF
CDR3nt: TGTGCCAGCAGCCGTTGGGAGAGGGGCACAGATACGCAGTATTTT

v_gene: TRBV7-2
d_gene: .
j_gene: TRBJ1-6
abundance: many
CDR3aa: CASSLVSSPLHF
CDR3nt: TGTGCCAGCAGCTTAGTTAGTTCACCCCTCCACTTT

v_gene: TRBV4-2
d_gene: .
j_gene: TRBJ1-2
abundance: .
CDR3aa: CASSQDPLVYGYTF
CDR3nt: TGTGCCAGCAGCCAAGATCCCCTAGTCTATGGCTACACCTTC

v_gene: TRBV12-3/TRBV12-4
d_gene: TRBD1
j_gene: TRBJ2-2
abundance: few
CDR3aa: CASSRGQGATGELFF
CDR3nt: TGTGCCAGCAGTCGAGGACAGGGGGCAACCGGGGAGCTGTTTTTT

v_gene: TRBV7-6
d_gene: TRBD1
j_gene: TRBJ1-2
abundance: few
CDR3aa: CASSLTRTGVSYGYTF
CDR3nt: TGTGCCAGCAGCTTAACCCGGACAGGGGTCAGCTATGGCTACACCTTC

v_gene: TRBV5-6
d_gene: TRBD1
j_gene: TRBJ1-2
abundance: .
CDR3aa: CASSPPGQGIYGYTF
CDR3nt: TGTGCCAGCAGCCCCCCGGGACAGGGTATCTATGGCTACACCTTC

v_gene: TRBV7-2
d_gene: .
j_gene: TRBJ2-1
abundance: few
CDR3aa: CASSFASARRDNEQFF
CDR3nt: TGTGCCAGCAGCTTCGCTAGCGCAAGGCGGGATAATGAGCAGTTCTTC

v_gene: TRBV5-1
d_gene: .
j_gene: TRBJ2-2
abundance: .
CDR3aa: CASSLSGGPIGELFF
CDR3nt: TGCGCCAGCAGCTTGAGTGGAGGGCCTATCGGGGAGCTGTTTTTT

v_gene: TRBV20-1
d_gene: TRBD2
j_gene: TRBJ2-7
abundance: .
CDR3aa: CSATRAGVGEQYF
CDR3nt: TGCAGTGCTACACGAGCGGGAGTGGGCGAGCAGTACTTC

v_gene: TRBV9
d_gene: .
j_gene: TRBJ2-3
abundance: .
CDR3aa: CASSADTGTDTQYF
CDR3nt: TGTGCCAGCAGCGCAGATACAGGCACAGATACGCAGTATTTT

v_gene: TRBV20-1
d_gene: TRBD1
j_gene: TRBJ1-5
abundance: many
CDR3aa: CSASDRGSYSNQPQHF
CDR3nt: TGCAGTGCTTCCGACAGGGGGTCTTATAGCAATCAGCCCCAGCATTTT

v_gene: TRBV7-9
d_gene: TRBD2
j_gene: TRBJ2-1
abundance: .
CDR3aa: CASSYSGGTEDEQFF
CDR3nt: TGTGCCAGCAGCTATAGCGGGGGCACTGAGGATGAGCAGTTCTTC

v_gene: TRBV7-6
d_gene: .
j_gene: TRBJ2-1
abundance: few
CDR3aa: CASSSRPGSSYNEQFF
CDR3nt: TGTGCCAGCAGCTCGAGACCGGGCAGCTCCTACAATGAGCAGTTCTTC